This T cell receptor (beta chain) was identified during a study of technical replicates of blood from a handful of donors. CDR3 length: 17 amino acids. V lost 1 base and J lost 2; bases outside the gene matches: 8. CDR1 LGHNT and CDR2 FRNRAP come from the germline V gene. Only in-frame clones appear in the TCRdb table, and some are missing; sequencing was by immunoSEQ multiplex PCR. The sample has about 98,000 clones, approximately 94% seen once. This sequence was found in a human donor in good health. The rearrangement uses TRBV12-5 and TRBJ2-5, with 9 bases matching TRBD2. Sequencing was carried out using T cells isolated from PBMCs. In DNA, the CDR3 is TGTGCTAGTGGTTTGGGGCTAGCGGGACCCGCGCAAGAGACCCAGTACTTC. Protein: CASGLGLAGPAQETQYF.